The subject of this entry is one TCR beta chain. The source of the sample is a study of CD8 T cells in Susac syndrome. The germline V and J ends were trimmed by 0 bases and 7 bases, with 13 bases remaining between them. The CDR3 runs to 15 residues. CDR1 is LGHDT, CDR2 YNNKEL, per germline (reference sequence). Roughly 0.45 to 1 ug RNA was reverse transcribed with random hexamers. TCRdb ran MiXCR on the immunoSEQ multiplex PCR reads and lists one entry per CDR3 protein. The sample gives 160,000 or so distinct CDR3 sequences, 85% to 95% of which show up once; around 0.21% is in the top ten. This sequence was found in a human donor with multiple sclerosis. Material: CD8+ T cells from PBMCs. The chain has TRBV3-1 and TRBJ1-5; no reliable D call. Here the CDR3 reads CASSQDGRAGQPQHF. The CDR3 coding sequence is TGTGCCAGCAGCCAAGATGGTAGGGCTGGACAGCCCCAGCATTTT.